One and the same sample provided the 8 T cell receptor beta chains below, sequenced in a study of T-cell memory formation after mild COVID-19. MiXCR was run by TCRdb on the 5' RACE reads, yielding one entry per CDR3 protein. The sample shows about half a million distinct CDR3 sequences, 15% to 20% of them seen only once. Sequencing was done on a sample of PBMCs or a T cell subset sorted from them (not recorded which). These receptors originate from an adult woman who had mild COVID-19 (a few samples of this study predate the infection). Cell type and time point are not known.

This clonotype has only a few counts. This chain joins TRBV7-9 and TRBJ2-1; D gene uncertain. The CDR3 totals 12 residues. Germline loops: CDR1 SEHNR, CDR2 FQNEAQ (reference sequence). Trimming pared 5 bases from V and 10 bases from J, leaving 12 bases between. The CDR3 coding sequence is TGTGCCAGCAGCCCCCTCCCAGGCGAGCAGTTCTTC. Its protein is CASSPLPGEQFF.

The V call is TRBV5-1, the J call TRBJ2-1; 7 bases line up with TRBD2. With V trimmed by 7 bases and J by 3 bases, 10 bases remained unmatched. The germline V gene has CDR1 SGHRS and CDR2 YFSETQ. This CDR3 is built from 15 residues. The CDR3 DNA follows: TGCGCCAGCCGCCAATCTAGCGGAGACTACAATGAGCAGTTCTTC. Protein product: CASRQSSGDYNEQFF.

This clonotype showed up just a few times. The CDR3 region is CASSSVTSGRLWEQYF. Here the CDR3 DNA reads TGTGCCAGCAGTTCCGTTACTAGCGGGAGATTGTGGGAGCAGTACTTC. The chain carries TRBV12-3 or TRBV12-4 and TRBJ2-7, with 11 bases that match TRBD2. The CDR3 runs to 16 residues. V trimming: 4 bases; J trimming: 7 bases; junction bases outside the gene matches: 12.

V gene TRBV6-2 or TRBV6-3 combines with J gene TRBJ1-2, with TRBD1 matching over 11 bases. CDR1 and CDR2 (germline): MNHEY, SVGEGT. Trimming removed 2 bases from V and 4 bases from J; junction bases left unmatched: 12. CDR3 length: 18 residues. The DNA of the CDR3 is TGTGCCAGCAGTTACGACCCCCGGACAGGGGGCCACCCCTATGGCTACACCTTC. This encodes CASSYDPRTGGHPYGYTF.

This clonotype was detected a few times. The rearrangement uses TRBV11-2 and TRBJ1-3; D uncertain. Trimming removed 2 bases at V and 2 bases at J, with 4 bases between. The CDR3 consists of 13 residues. CDR1 and CDR2 from the germline V gene are SGHAT and FQNNGV. The CDR3 loop is CASSLLPGNTIYF. CDR3 in DNA: TGTGCCAGCAGCTTACTCCCTGGAAACACCATATATTTT.

J is TRBJ2-3 and V is TRBV2; D uncertain. The CDR3 length is 15 residues. Germline V lookup: CDR1 SNHLY, CDR2 FYNNEI. With 8 bases removed from V and 0 bases from J, the gap between germline ends came to 15 bases. CDR3 sequence reads: CASLQLSTSTDTQYF. CDR3 nucleotides: TGTGCCAGCCTTCAGCTCTCGACAAGCACAGATACGCAGTATTTT.

DNA of the CDR3: TGTGCCAGCAGCCCTAGCGGGTCGCCCTACGAGCAGTACTTC. It encodes CASSPSGSPYEQYF. J is TRBJ2-7 and V is TRBV5-6; 8 positions agree with TRBD2. Germline CDR1 is SGHDT and CDR2 is YYEEEE. There are 14 residues in the CDR3. V gave up 4 bases and J gave up 2 bases; unmatched junction bases: 5.

This chain joins TRBV7-3 and TRBJ2-2; D tentatively reads TRBD1 or TRBD2 (5 bases each). Germline V CDR1 and CDR2: SGHTA, FQGTGA. Between the trimmed V and J ends, which lost 4 bases and 5 bases, there was a span of 17 bases. The CDR3 sequence is 16 residues long. The DNA for the CDR3 is TGTGCCAGCAGCTCTACCGGGACCAGGAGTACCGGGGAGCTGTTTTTT. Its protein product is CASSSTGTRSTGELFF. The full variable domain, rest sourced from reference TRBV7-3 and TRBJ2-2, is GAGVSQTPSNKVTEKGKYVELRCDPISGHTALYWYRQSLGQGPEFLIYFQGTGAADDSGLPNDRFFAVRPEGSVSTLKIQRTERGDSAVYLCASSSTGTRSTGELFFGEGSRLTVL.